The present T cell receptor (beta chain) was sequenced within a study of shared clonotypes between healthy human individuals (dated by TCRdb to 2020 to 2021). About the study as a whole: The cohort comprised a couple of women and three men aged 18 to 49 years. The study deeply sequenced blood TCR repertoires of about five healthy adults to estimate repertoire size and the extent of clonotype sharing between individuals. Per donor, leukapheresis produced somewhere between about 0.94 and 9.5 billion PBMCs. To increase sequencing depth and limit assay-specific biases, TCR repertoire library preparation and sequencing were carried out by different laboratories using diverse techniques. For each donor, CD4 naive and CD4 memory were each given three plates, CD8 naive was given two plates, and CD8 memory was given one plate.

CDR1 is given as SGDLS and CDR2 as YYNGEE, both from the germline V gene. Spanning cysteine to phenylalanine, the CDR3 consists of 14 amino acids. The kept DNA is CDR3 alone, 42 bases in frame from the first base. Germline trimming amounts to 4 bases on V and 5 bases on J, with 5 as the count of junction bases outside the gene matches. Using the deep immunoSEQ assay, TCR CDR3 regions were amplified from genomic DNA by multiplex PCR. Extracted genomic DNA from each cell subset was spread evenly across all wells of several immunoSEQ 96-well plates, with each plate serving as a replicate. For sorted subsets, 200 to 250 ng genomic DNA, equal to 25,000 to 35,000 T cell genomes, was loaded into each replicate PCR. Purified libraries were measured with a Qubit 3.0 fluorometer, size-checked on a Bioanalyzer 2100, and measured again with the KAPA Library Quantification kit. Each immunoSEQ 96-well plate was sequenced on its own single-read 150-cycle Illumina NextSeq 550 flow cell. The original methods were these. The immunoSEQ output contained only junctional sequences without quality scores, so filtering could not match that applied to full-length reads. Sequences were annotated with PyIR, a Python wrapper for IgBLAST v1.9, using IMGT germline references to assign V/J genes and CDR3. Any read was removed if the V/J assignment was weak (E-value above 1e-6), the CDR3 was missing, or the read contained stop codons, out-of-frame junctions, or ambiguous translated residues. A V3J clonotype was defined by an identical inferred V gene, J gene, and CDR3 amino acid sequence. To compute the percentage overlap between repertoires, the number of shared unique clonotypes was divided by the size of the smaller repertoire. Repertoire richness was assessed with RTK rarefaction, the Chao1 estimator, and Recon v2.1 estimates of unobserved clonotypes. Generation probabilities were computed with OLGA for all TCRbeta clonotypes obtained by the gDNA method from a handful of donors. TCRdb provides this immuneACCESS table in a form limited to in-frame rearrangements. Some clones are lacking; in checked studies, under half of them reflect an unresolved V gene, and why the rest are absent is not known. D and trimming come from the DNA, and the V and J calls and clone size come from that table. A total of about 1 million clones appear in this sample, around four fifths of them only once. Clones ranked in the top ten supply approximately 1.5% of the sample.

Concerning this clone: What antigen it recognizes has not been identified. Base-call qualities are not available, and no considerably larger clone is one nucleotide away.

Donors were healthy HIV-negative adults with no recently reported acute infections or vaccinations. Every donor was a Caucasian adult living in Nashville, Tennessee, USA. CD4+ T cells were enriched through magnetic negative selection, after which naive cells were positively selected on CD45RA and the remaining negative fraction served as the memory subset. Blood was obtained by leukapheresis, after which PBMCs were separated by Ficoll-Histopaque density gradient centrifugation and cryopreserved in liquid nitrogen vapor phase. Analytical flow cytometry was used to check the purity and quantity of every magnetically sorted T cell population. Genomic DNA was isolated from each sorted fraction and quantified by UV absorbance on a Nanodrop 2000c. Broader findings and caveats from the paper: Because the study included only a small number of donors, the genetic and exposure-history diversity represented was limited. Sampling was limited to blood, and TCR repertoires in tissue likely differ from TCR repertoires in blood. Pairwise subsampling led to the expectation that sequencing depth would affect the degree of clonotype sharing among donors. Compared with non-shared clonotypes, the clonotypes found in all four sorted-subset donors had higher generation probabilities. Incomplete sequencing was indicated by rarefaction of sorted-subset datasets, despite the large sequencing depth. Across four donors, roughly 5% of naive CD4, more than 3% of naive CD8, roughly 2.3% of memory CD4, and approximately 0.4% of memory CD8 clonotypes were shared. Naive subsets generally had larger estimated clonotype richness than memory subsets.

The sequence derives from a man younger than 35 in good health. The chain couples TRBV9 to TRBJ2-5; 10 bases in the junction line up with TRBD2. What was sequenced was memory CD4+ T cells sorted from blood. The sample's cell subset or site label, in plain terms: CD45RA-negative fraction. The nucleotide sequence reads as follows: TGTGCCAGCAGCCCCTTTAGCGGGAGGGAGACCCAGTACTTC. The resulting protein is CASSPFSGRETQYF.